Below, 32 T cell receptor beta chains from the same sample are listed, as sequenced in a study of shared clonotypes between healthy human individuals. Clones were read by immunoSEQ multiplex PCR, and TCRdb kept only the in-frame ones, dropping some. The repertoire holds 2.5 million or so clones, with around nine tenths as singletons. Material: naive CD4+ T cells sorted from blood. Subset meaning: CD45RA+ positively selected. These receptors were taken from a man between 18 and 29 years old in good health.

The gene calls are TRBV6-5 and TRBJ2-5; D is perhaps TRBD2 (5 bases). Trimming left V 6 bases short and J 4 bases short, with 15 bases between. The CDR3 length is 14 residues. Germline-derived CDR1 and CDR2 are MNHEY and SVGAGI. This CDR3 is CASSPTRNRETQYF. The CDR3 region has the DNA TGTGCCAGCAGCCCCACTAGGAATCGAGAGACCCAGTACTTC.

The chain links TRBV4-1 to TRBJ2-5; D uncertain. CDR1 MGHRA and CDR2 YSYEKL come from the germline V gene. The CDR3 consists of 17 residues. Deletions cut 0 bases from V and 0 bases from J, with 14 bases between. The CDR3 loop is CASSQDARQLYQETQYF. Written as DNA, the CDR3 is TGCGCCAGCAGCCAAGATGCCAGGCAGTTGTACCAAGAGACCCAGTACTTC.

This sequence joins TRBV7-2 and TRBJ1-5; no clear D gene. This CDR3 spans 14 amino acids. Germline V gene sequence: CDR1 SGHTA, CDR2 FQGNSA. V shed 5 bases and J shed 3 bases, with 11 bases lying between them. The CDR3 DNA sequence: TGTGCCAGCAGCCCGGAAGGATTCAATCAGCCCCAGCATTTT. Translation: CASSPEGFNQPQHF.

A note on this clone: The same CDR3 can be traced to other DNA sequences in this sample. The chain couples TRBV7-2 to TRBJ2-5; 10 nucleotides align to TRBD2. Trimming cost V 5 bases and J 3 bases; bases outside gene matches: 3. The germline CDR1 and CDR2 sequences are SGHTA and FQGNSA. There are 14 residues in the CDR3. CDR3 loop: CASSPGLAKETQYF. The CDR3 DNA sequence: TGTGCCAGCAGCCCGGGACTAGCGAAAGAGACCCAGTACTTC.

This sequence joins TRBV7-8 and TRBJ1-4, with TRBD1 as a possible D gene (5 bases). V lost 5 bases and J lost 2, with 15 bases in between. CDR1 and CDR2 (germline): SGHVS, FQNEAQ. This CDR3 region has 16 residues. CDR3: CASSPGWRGTNEKLFF. The CDR3 DNA sequence: TGTGCCAGCAGCCCTGGGTGGAGGGGTACTAATGAAAAACTGTTTTTT.

This chain joins TRBV6-1 and TRBJ1-6; D not certain. CDR1 is MNHNS and CDR2 is SASEGT in the germline V gene. Trimming shortened V by 10 bases and J by 9 bases, and 16 bases separated the two germline ends. The CDR3 runs to 13 residues. The CDR3 DNA reads as TGTGCCACCCAGGAGGGTTTAGCTTCACCCCTCCACTTT. It codes for CATQEGLASPLHF.

The chain combines TRBV6-5 with TRBJ1-6; a possible D gene is TRBD1 (6 bases). The V gene's germline CDR1 is MNHEY and CDR2 SVGAGI. Trimming removed 5 bases from V and 5 bases from J, with 13 bases in between. The CDR3 totals 15 residues. In nucleotides, the CDR3 is TGTGCCAGCAGTCCCCTACAGGGTGATAATTCACCCCTCCACTTT. Translated, it gives CASSPLQGDNSPLHF.

The V gene is TRBV4-3, the J gene TRBJ1-2; the D is unclear. The germline V gene has CDR1 LGHNA and CDR2 YSLEER. This CDR3 contains 14 residues. Trimming removed 4 bases at V and 14 bases at J, with 23 bases between. CDR3 sequence: CASSRGTGIVISTF. The CDR3 DNA follows: TGCGCCAGCAGCCGCGGCACTGGGATTGTAATTTCTACCTTC.

The rearrangement uses TRBV7-2 and TRBJ1-1; a weak D match, TRBD1 (6 bases). Trimming shortened V by 2 bases and J by 5 bases, and 15 bases separated the two germline ends. Germline CDR1 SGHTA, CDR2 FQGNSA. The CDR3 covers 15 residues. The CDR3 sequence: CASSLQLGGKTEAFF. DNA of the CDR3: TGTGCCAGCAGCTTACAATTAGGGGGTAAGACTGAAGCTTTCTTT.

The rearrangement uses TRBV18 and TRBJ2-3; the D is unclear. CDR3 length: 12 residues. V was shortened by 6 bases and J by 3 bases, with 7 bases between the two germline ends. Germline values: CDR1 KGHSH, CDR2 LQKENI. The DNA for the CDR3 is TGTGCCAGCTCGATGGGGACAGATACGCAGTATTTT. This encodes CASSMGTDTQYF.

J is TRBJ1-4 and V is TRBV9; 7 bases agree with TRBD1. The CDR3 is made up of 16 amino acids. The junction had 8 bases not matched to a gene; V was cut back by 3 bases and J by 3 bases. The germline V gene has CDR1 SGDLS and CDR2 YYNGEE. CDR3 nucleotides: TGTGCCAGCAGCGGAAACAGGGGCCTTGCTAATGAAAAACTGTTTTTT. Translation gives CASSGNRGLANEKLFF.

The chain links TRBV6-5 to TRBJ1-6; maybe TRBD1 (5 bases). The CDR3 runs to 15 residues. From germline, CDR1 is MNHEY and CDR2 SVGAGI. V was clipped by 5 bases and J by 2 bases, with 10 bases between them. This CDR3 reads CASSRDRPYNSPLHF. The CDR3 DNA reads as TGTGCCAGCAGTCGAGACAGACCCTATAATTCACCCCTCCACTTT.

The chain has TRBV5-1 and TRBJ1-4; maybe TRBD1 (6 bases). Per the germline V gene, CDR1 is SGHRS and CDR2 is YFSETQ. The CDR3 has 16 residues. Trimming shortened V by 4 bases and J by 8 bases, and 21 bases separated the two germline ends. The CDR3 bases are TGCGCCAGCAGCCCCCTCGGGGCGGGGGGCTACGAAAAACTGTTTTTT. This translates into CASSPLGAGGYEKLFF.

The chain links TRBV28 to TRBJ1-6, with unresolved D. V was trimmed by 3 bases and J by 7 bases, leaving 10 bases between them. Germline CDR1 MDHEN, CDR2 SYDVKM. This CDR3 has 14 amino acids. CDR3 protein: CASSFVTGNSPLHF. The DNA for the CDR3 is TGTGCCAGCAGTTTTGTAACGGGGAATTCACCCCTCCACTTT.

V usage is TRBV2 and J usage is TRBJ2-7; D is uncertain. Deletions cut 10 bases from V and 4 bases from J, with 14 bases between. Germline-derived CDR1 and CDR2 are SNHLY and FYNNEI. The CDR3 is made up of 12 amino acids. The CDR3 here is CATSSTEYEQYF. Written as DNA, the CDR3 is TGTGCCACCTCTTCTACGGAATACGAGCAGTACTTC.

The J gene is TRBJ1-3, the V gene TRBV6-1; D remains ambiguous. Germline-derived CDR1 and CDR2 are MNHNS and SASEGT. The CDR3 consists of 17 residues. Trimming took 0 bases from V and 0 from J, leaving 12 bases between them. CDR3 loop: CASSEASYPSSGNTIYF. The CDR3 DNA is TGTGCCAGCAGTGAAGCTTCGTACCCGAGCTCTGGAAACACCATATATTTT.

This rearrangement joins TRBV19 to TRBJ2-2; no reliable D call. Trimming stripped 3 bases from V and 5 bases from J, with 13 bases between. Germline V gives CDR1 LNHDA, CDR2 SQIVND (reference sequence). The CDR3 is made up of 15 amino acids. The CDR3 here is CASSMGMIMTGELFF. Written as DNA, the CDR3 is TGTGCCAGTAGTATGGGCATGATTATGACCGGGGAGCTGTTTTTT.

The J gene is TRBJ2-7, the V gene TRBV19; the match to TRBD1 covers 7 bases. J lost 2 bases, V lost 0 bases, and 7 bases had no gene match. Per the germline V gene, CDR1 is LNHDA and CDR2 is SQIVND (reference sequence). CDR3 length: 16 amino acids. The CDR3 loop reads CASSIDWDSPTYEQYF. CDR3 DNA: TGTGCCAGTAGTATAGACTGGGACAGTCCCACCTACGAGCAGTACTTC.

The J gene is TRBJ2-2, the V gene TRBV6-6, with 7 bases aligning to TRBD1. The CDR3 contains 13 residues. Unmatched junction bases numbered 4, after V lost 5 bases and J lost 7 bases. Germline CDR1 is MNHNY and CDR2 is SVGAGI (reference sequence). This CDR3 reads CASSPRGIGELFF. The CDR3 DNA sequence: TGTGCCAGCAGTCCCAGGGGGATCGGGGAGCTGTTTTTT.

The V gene is TRBV15, the J gene TRBJ2-7; TRBD2 matches 14 bases. Germline loops: CDR1 LNHNV, CDR2 YYDKDF (reference sequence). V gave up 4 bases and J gave up 5 bases; unmatched junction bases: 16. The CDR3 runs to 19 residues. For the CDR3, the DNA is TGTGCCACCAGCACAACCGGGACTAGCGGGAGTCGGGGCCTCGACGAGCAGTACTTC. Translating it yields CATSTTGTSGSRGLDEQYF.

The V gene is TRBV9, the J gene TRBJ2-3, with 7 bases identical to TRBD2. Germline assignment: CDR1 SGDLS and CDR2 YYNGEE. With V trimmed by 3 bases and J by 0 bases, 4 bases remained unmatched. The CDR3 spans 15 residues. CDR3 sequence: CASSAGGYSTDTQYF. In DNA form, the CDR3 reads TGTGCCAGCAGCGCGGGGGGATATAGCACAGATACGCAGTATTTT.

The genes are TRBV27 and TRBJ1-5; 7 bases line up with TRBD1. Trimming cost V 6 bases and J 4 bases; bases outside gene matches: 12. The CDR3 length is 16 residues. Germline V gene lookup returns CDR1 MNHEY and CDR2 SMNVEV (reference sequence). As DNA, the CDR3 is TGTGCCAGCAGGATGAATCGGGCAGGGGGGAATCAGCCCCAGCATTTT. Its translation: CASRMNRAGGNQPQHF.

V is TRBV4-2 and J is TRBJ2-3; 7 nucleotides match TRBD2. Germline loops: CDR1 LGHNA, CDR2 YNFKEQ. Trimming cost V 6 bases and J 2 bases; bases outside gene matches: 11. CDR3 size: 16 residues. The CDR3 DNA follows: TGTGCCAGCAGTCCTGGAGCGGGAAGAAACACAGATACGCAGTATTTT. Residues: CASSPGAGRNTDTQYF.

This chain links TRBV19 with TRBJ1-1; perhaps TRBD1 as D (6 bases). Trimming took off 3 bases at V and 4 bases at J, with 12 bases between the two ends. Germline V gives CDR1 LNHDA, CDR2 SQIVND (reference sequence). This CDR3 has 14 amino acids. The DNA for the CDR3 is TGTGCCAGTAGTATTAACAGGGTAGGCACTGAAGCTTTCTTT. Its protein is CASSINRVGTEAFF.

This clone has just a few counts. Other DNA sequences in this specimen translate into the identical CDR3. The chain joins TRBV5-1 to TRBJ2-5; D is ambiguous. The germline V gene encodes CDR1 SGHRS and CDR2 YFSETQ. V lost 4 bases, J lost 2 bases, and 3 bases lay in between. This CDR3 is 11 amino acids long. This CDR3 is CASSEQETQYF. The DNA of the CDR3 is TGCGCCAGCAGCGAGCAAGAGACCCAGTACTTC.

This clone was seen a few times. The genes are TRBV18 and TRBJ1-2, with 8 bases that match TRBD1. Germline loops: CDR1 KGHSH, CDR2 LQKENI. V shed 6 bases and J 7 bases; nucleotides not matched to a gene: 7. The CDR3 has 13 amino acids. The CDR3 here is CASSTGQGSGYTF. The CDR3 coding sequence is TGTGCCAGCTCCACTGGACAGGGAAGTGGCTACACCTTC.

This chain connects TRBV10-2 to TRBJ2-7, with D perhaps being TRBD1 or TRBD2 (5 bases each). The end of the DNA is better explained by TRBJ2-5, so the J call may be wrong. Germline V gene data show CDR1 as WSHSY and CDR2 as SAAADI. The CDR3 covers 15 residues. CDR3 sequence (DNA): TGCGCCAGCAGTGGCGGCCGCCCGGGGCAGGAGACCCAGTACTTC. This translates into CASSGGRPGQETQYF.

The chain carries TRBV30 and TRBJ2-3; a weak D match, TRBD2 (6 bases). V was shortened by 0 bases and J by 6 bases, with 16 bases between the two germline ends. Germline V gene sequence: CDR1 GTSNPN, CDR2 SVGIG (reference sequence). The CDR3 is 15 residues long. The CDR3 spells CAWSVQMRGLDTQYF. CDR3 in DNA: TGTGCCTGGAGTGTACAGATGCGGGGATTGGATACGCAGTATTTT.

This clone was seen a single time. V is TRBV13 and J is TRBJ1-1; 8 bases line up with TRBD1. V was pared by 5 bases and J by 0 bases, with 8 bases of the junction left unmatched. Germline V gene data show CDR1 as PRHDT and CDR2 as FYEKMQ (reference sequence). The CDR3 has 16 amino acids. Here the CDR3 reads CASSPRTGMLNTEAFF. The CDR3 DNA reads TGTGCCAGCAGCCCTCGGACAGGGATGCTGAACACTGAAGCTTTCTTT.

This clone has only one observation. The rearrangement uses TRBV7-9 and TRBJ1-2; D is undetermined. Trimming left V 5 bases short and J 6 bases short, with 10 bases between. This CDR3 comprises 12 residues. The germline gives CDR1 SEHNR, CDR2 FQNEAQ (reference sequence). The CDR3 DNA is TGTGCCAGCAGCCGAGATACTGATGGCTACACCTTC. Protein: CASSRDTDGYTF.

This chain joins TRBV2 and TRBJ2-6; 8 bases line up with TRBD1. Germline CDR1 SNHLY, CDR2 FYNNEI. The CDR3 covers 16 residues. V shed 6 bases and J 4 bases; nucleotides not matched to a gene: 8. In nucleotides, the CDR3 is TGTGCCAGCAGGAAGGACAGGGTCGCGGGGGCCAACGTCCTGACTTTC. Residues: CASRKDRVAGANVLTF.

The chain has TRBV5-5 and TRBJ1-1, with TRBD1 matching 11 bases. This CDR3 region has 17 residues. V lost 1 base to trimming and J lost 4 bases; unmatched junction nucleotides: 9. Germline CDR1 is SGHKS and CDR2 is YYEKEE (reference sequence). The CDR3 sequence: CASSLFGQGAFFTEAFF. The CDR3 nucleotides are TGTGCCAGCAGCTTGTTTGGACAGGGGGCTTTTTTCACTGAAGCTTTCTTT.